The 8 T cell receptor beta chains below were found in one sample sequenced in a study of shared clonotypes between healthy human individuals. Measured with immunoSEQ multiplex PCR; TCRdb has only the in-frame clones, and not every one. Seen here are 1,400,000 or so clones, less than 99% observed once, and the top ten hold around 0.38%. The sample consisted of naive CD4+ T cells sorted from blood. Subset defined: CD45RA+ positively selected. All receptors come from a man aged 25-45 years in good health.

The CDR3 sequence: CASSMDIRYTEAFF. DNA for the CDR3: TGTGCCAGTAGCATGGACATCCGATACACTGAAGCTTTCTTT. V usage is TRBV19 and J usage is TRBJ1-1; D is perhaps TRBD1 (5 bases). This CDR3 comprises 14 residues. Germline V CDR1 and CDR2: LNHDA, SQIVND (reference sequence). The V end lost 6 bases, the J end lost 3 bases, and 14 bases lay between the germline ends.

V is TRBV4-1 and J is TRBJ2-7; D may be TRBD2 (6 bases). V dropped 5 bases and J dropped 3 bases, with 14 bases sitting between them. In germline, CDR1 is MGHRA, CDR2 YSYEKL. This CDR3 comprises 14 residues. CDR3 DNA sequence: TGCGCCAGCAGCACCCCCGGGGAGGTCTACGAGCAGTACTTC. The encoded protein is CASSTPGEVYEQYF.

V and J are TRBV10-3 and TRBJ2-1; 13 nucleotides match TRBD2. Looked up from germline, CDR1 is ENHRY and CDR2 is SYGVKD. The CDR3 sequence is 17 residues long. The ends lost 2 bases at V and 7 bases at J; junction bases unmatched: 8. CDR3 DNA sequence: TGTGCCATCAGTGAGAAGGCTGGGACTAGCGGGAAGAATGAGCAGTTCTTC. Translating gives CAISEKAGTSGKNEQFF.

DNA of the CDR3: TGCGCCAGCAGCACGCAGGGAGATGGTCAGCCCCAGCATTTT. Encoded protein: CASSTQGDGQPQHF. The chain recombines TRBV5-1 with TRBJ1-5, with a weak D call TRBD1 (5 bases). Trimming removed 4 bases from V and 6 bases from J, with 14 bases in between. In germline, CDR1 is SGHRS, CDR2 YFSETQ. This CDR3 comprises 14 residues.

The V call is TRBV28, the J call TRBJ1-2; D is uncertain. V lost 7 bases and J 0 bases, leaving 12 bases between the germline ends. CDR1 is MDHEN and CDR2 is SYDVKM in the germline V gene. The CDR3 loop spans 14 amino acids. CDR3 in DNA: TGTGCCAGCACCCAGGACCCCGCTAACTATGGCTACACCTTC. Translation: CASTQDPANYGYTF.

The chain carries TRBV28 and TRBJ1-5; 7 bases map to TRBD1. V was pared by 8 bases and J by 3 bases, with 7 bases of the junction left unmatched. There are 14 residues in the CDR3. Looked up from germline, CDR1 is MDHEN and CDR2 is SYDVKM. As DNA, the CDR3 is TGTGCCAGCCGGGGGACAGCAGTCAATCAGCCCCAGCATTTT. This translates into CASRGTAVNQPQHF.

The chain has TRBV7-9 and TRBJ1-2; 12 nucleotides line up with TRBD1. Germline CDR1 SEHNR, CDR2 FQNEAQ (reference sequence). The J segment lost 5 bases and the V segment lost 4 bases, leaving 8 bases of the junction unmatched. The CDR3 runs 16 residues. CDR3 sequence reads: CASSSTGQGARYGYTF. CDR3 sequence (DNA): TGTGCCAGCAGCTCAACGGGACAGGGGGCTCGGTATGGCTACACCTTC.

This clone was observed a single time. The rearrangement links TRBV7-2 to TRBJ2-1; D possibly matches TRBD1 or TRBD2 (5 bases each). Trimming shortened V by 3 bases and J by 2 bases, and 11 bases separated the two germline ends. Germline lookup yields CDR1 SGHTA and CDR2 FQGNSA. The CDR3 extends over 15 amino acids. The CDR3 coding sequence is TGTGCCAGCAGCTTCACCCAGGGAGCCTACAATGAGCAGTTCTTC. Amino acids: CASSFTQGAYNEQFF.